This is a list of T cell receptor beta chains from one sample in a study of T cell clones after liver transplantation. Method: immunoSEQ multiplex PCR; TCRdb's copy keeps in-frame clones and lacks some. The sample comprises roughly 100,000 clones, 80% to 90% of which are singletons, and about 3% rests with the top ten. The sample consisted of CD4+ T cells from blood, taken 47 months after liver transplant. These receptors all stem from a human patient who received a liver transplant. The T cells may partly be graft donor cells. The CDR3 runs from the conserved cysteine through the conserved F or W. Fields, in order: clone size, J gene, V gene, D gene, CDR3 length, CDR3 protein, CDR3 DNA. The D gene is left open where the match is weak. Only some rows state a clone size, as once, few, many or a class for expanded clones.

clone size: once; J gene: TRBJ1-6; V gene: TRBV9; D gene: NA; CDR3 length: 15; CDR3 protein: CASSVGQESNSPLHF; CDR3 DNA: TGTGCCAGCAGCGTTGGGCAGGAAAGTAATTCACCCCTCCACTTT
clone size: NA; J gene: TRBJ2-7; V gene: TRBV7-2; D gene: TRBD1; CDR3 length: 18; CDR3 protein: CASSLGRDRGSWDYEQYF; CDR3 DNA: TGTGCCAGCAGCTTAGGTCGGGACAGGGGGTCATGGGACTACGAGCAGTACTTC
clone size: NA; J gene: TRBJ2-1; V gene: TRBV5-1; D gene: NA; CDR3 length: 15; CDR3 protein: CASSEGGVKGDEQFF; CDR3 DNA: TGCGCCAGCAGCGAGGGAGGCGTAAAAGGTGATGAGCAGTTCTTC
clone size: NA; J gene: TRBJ1-5; V gene: TRBV10-2; D gene: NA; CDR3 length: 12; CDR3 protein: CASRRGNQPQHF; CDR3 DNA: TGCGCCAGCCGGAGGGGCAATCAGCCCCAGCATTTT
clone size: few; J gene: TRBJ2-3; V gene: TRBV6-1; D gene: NA; CDR3 length: 15; CDR3 protein: CASSKDRRSTDTQYF; CDR3 DNA: TGTGCCAGCAGTAAGGACCGGAGGAGCACAGATACGCAGTATTTT
clone size: NA; J gene: TRBJ2-5; V gene: TRBV7-7; D gene: NA; CDR3 length: 14; CDR3 protein: CASSSSSLAETQYF; CDR3 DNA: TGTGCCAGCAGCTCATCATCGCTAGCTGAGACCCAGTACTTC
clone size: NA; J gene: TRBJ2-1; V gene: TRBV27; D gene: NA; CDR3 length: 15; CDR3 protein: CASGPPGAYYNEQFF; CDR3 DNA: TGTGCCAGCGGACCTCCGGGGGCGTACTACAATGAGCAGTTCTTC
clone size: NA; J gene: TRBJ2-7; V gene: TRBV5-1; D gene: TRBD2; CDR3 length: 16; CDR3 protein: CASSLTTGGSNYEQYF; CDR3 DNA: TGCGCCAGCAGCTTGACAACGGGAGGATCCAACTACGAGCAGTACTTC
clone size: few; J gene: TRBJ1-5; V gene: TRBV2; D gene: TRBD1; CDR3 length: 14; CDR3 protein: CASSGQGGNQPQHF; CDR3 DNA: TGTGCCAGCAGTGGACAGGGAGGGAATCAGCCCCAGCATTTT
clone size: NA; J gene: TRBJ1-6; V gene: TRBV18; D gene: NA; CDR3 length: 14; CDR3 protein: CASSPRADNSPLHF; CDR3 DNA: TGTGCCAGCTCACCACGCGCGGATAATTCACCCCTCCACTTT
clone size: NA; J gene: TRBJ2-5; V gene: TRBV18; D gene: NA; CDR3 length: 14; CDR3 protein: CASSPVGWQETQYF; CDR3 DNA: TGTGCCAGCTCACCGGTGGGTTGGCAGGAGACCCAGTACTTC
clone size: NA; J gene: TRBJ2-3; V gene: TRBV4-1; D gene: NA; CDR3 length: 16; CDR3 protein: CASSQDEGRGTDTQYF; CDR3 DNA: TGCGCCAGCAGCCAAGATGAGGGGAGAGGCACAGATACGCAGTATTTT
clone size: NA; J gene: TRBJ2-1; V gene: TRBV6-6; D gene: TRBD2; CDR3 length: 16; CDR3 protein: CASSWGTSGRGSEQFF; CDR3 DNA: TGTGCCAGCAGTTGGGGGACTAGCGGGAGAGGGAGTGAGCAGTTCTTC
clone size: many; J gene: TRBJ1-1; V gene: TRBV10-3; D gene: NA; CDR3 length: 13; CDR3 protein: CAISEEGFTEAFF; CDR3 DNA: TGTGCCATCAGTGAGGAGGGTTTCACTGAAGCTTTCTTT
clone size: NA; J gene: TRBJ2-5; V gene: TRBV18; D gene: TRBD2; CDR3 length: 16; CDR3 protein: CASSPRLADNQETQYF; CDR3 DNA: TGTGCCAGCTCCCCTAGACTAGCGGACAACCAAGAGACCCAGTACTTC
clone size: once; J gene: TRBJ2-2; V gene: TRBV5-1; D gene: NA; CDR3 length: 15; CDR3 protein: CASSYRGDDTGELFF; CDR3 DNA: TGCGCCAGCAGCTATAGGGGGGACGACACCGGGGAGCTGTTTTTT
clone size: NA; J gene: TRBJ2-1; V gene: TRBV5-1; D gene: NA; CDR3 length: 14; CDR3 protein: CASSLGAGYNEQFF; CDR3 DNA: TGCGCCAGCAGCTTGGGAGCGGGCTACAATGAGCAGTTCTTC
clone size: NA; J gene: TRBJ2-4; V gene: TRBV13; D gene: NA; CDR3 length: 14; CDR3 protein: CASSSVWGQNIQYF; CDR3 DNA: TGTGCCAGCAGCTCTGTGTGGGGCCAAAACATTCAGTACTTC